This TCR beta chain was identified during a study of blood T cell repertoires in COVID-19. On the study more broadly: Both acute and convalescent COVID-19 samples were obtained from the United States, Italy and Spain.

The CDR3 totals 13 residues. Per the germline V gene, CDR1 is SGHVS and CDR2 is FNYEAQ. V dropped 1 base and J dropped 1 base, with 4 bases sitting between them. TCRdb's copy holds only in-frame clones and misses some; the assay was immunoSEQ multiplex PCR. Among 160,000 or so clones listed, approximately 93% were seen once. The chain combines TRBV7-6 with TRBJ1-1, with D uncertain. The receptor was derived from a woman in her fifties or sixties with COVID-19, enrolled during active disease. The specimen was peripheral blood. The DNA for the CDR3 is TGTGCCAGCAGCTTAGTTCAGAACACTGAAGCTTTCTTT. It translates to CASSLVQNTEAFF. The full variable domain, its missing parts supplied by reference TRBV7-6 and TRBJ1-1, is GAGVSQSPRYKVTKRGQDVALRCDPISGHVSLYWYRQALGQGPEFLTYFNYEAQQDKSGLPNDRFSAERPEGSISTLTIQRTEQRDSAMYRCASSLVQNTEAFFGQGTRLTVV.